The clone carrying this TCR beta chain was counted many times. Antigen specificity is unknown. Breast cancer patients provided tissue from their axillary draining lymph nodes. This specimen comes from a study of breast tumors, draining lymph nodes, adjacent tissues. Study conclusions and caveats: That most tumor T cells come from lymph nodes remained unproven.

TCRdb called the multiplex PCR reads again in MiXCR, with one record for every CDR3 protein. The sample lists over 200,000 distinct CDR3 sequences; 32% were seen once. With 9 bases clipped from V and 0 bases from J, the junction kept 7 bases outside the gene matches. The length of the CDR3 is 15 residues. Germline assignment: CDR1 LNHDA and CDR2 SQIVND (reference sequence). V usage is TRBV19 and J usage is TRBJ2-7; 11 bases map to TRBD2. The source is a female donor with breast cancer. Some clones in this sample may be carry-over from other donors' samples. Sequenced input: axillary lymph node tissue. The chain's CDR3 is CASGPGTSGSYEQYF. The CDR3 bases are TGTGCCAGCGGCCCTGGGACTAGCGGCTCCTACGAGCAGTACTTC.